This T cell receptor (beta chain) was profiled in a study of T cells in Graves' hyperthyroidism and ophthalmopathy. The authors obtained PBMCs from 10 ml of fresh peripheral blood. This clonotype was seen repeatedly, ten times or more. Its specificity is not known. Germline CDR1 is MNHEY and CDR2 is SVGEGT. The CDR3 is 12 amino acids. V was cut by 5 bases and J by 5 bases, with 10 bases left in between. Amplification of TCR beta CDR3 regions used RNA as the template. HTBI primers were employed in a first-round RT-PCR of the TCR CDR3. TCRdb passed the multiplex PCR reads through MiXCR, listing each CDR3 protein once. This sample has 600,000 or so distinct CDR3 sequences, with roughly 15% found just once. Study findings and constraints: A 13 V-J signature model discriminated ophthalmopathy versus stable hyperthyroidism. Most expanded thyroid clonotypes above 0.001 recurred in blood.

J is TRBJ2-7 and V is TRBV6-2 or TRBV6-3; no clear D. This TCR was recovered from a woman between 45 and 65 years old with Graves' ophthalmopathy. What was sequenced was blood. In DNA form, the CDR3 reads TGTGCCAGCAGTCCCCCCAACCACGAGCAGTACTTC. Its protein product is CASSPPNHEQYF.